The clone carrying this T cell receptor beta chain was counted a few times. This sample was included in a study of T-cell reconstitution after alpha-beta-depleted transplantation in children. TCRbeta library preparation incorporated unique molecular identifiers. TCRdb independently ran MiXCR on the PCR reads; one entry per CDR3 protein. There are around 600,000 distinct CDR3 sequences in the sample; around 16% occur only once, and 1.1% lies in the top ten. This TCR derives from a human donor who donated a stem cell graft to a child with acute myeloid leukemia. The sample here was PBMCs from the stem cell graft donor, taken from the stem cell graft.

The CDR3 reads CASSFGTSAGDTQYF. The CDR3 DNA sequence: TGCGCCAGCAGCTTCGGGACTAGCGCGGGAGATACGCAGTATTTT. The chain has TRBV5-1 and TRBJ2-3, with TRBD2 matching 10 bases. CDR1 SGHRS and CDR2 YFSETQ come from the germline V gene. The trim removed 2 bases at V and 5 bases at J, leaving 5 bases unmatched. The CDR3 is 15 amino acids.